This is a list of T cell receptor beta chains from one sample in a study of Graves' ophthalmopathy and Graves' hyperthyroidism. TCRdb re-derived calls from the multiplex PCR reads in MiXCR, one entry per CDR3 protein. This table holds more than 1,000,000 distinct CDR3 sequences, less than 45% found once. Sequenced sample: peripheral blood or thyroid tissue (not recorded which). The receptors were gathered from an adult man with Graves' hyperthyroidism. CDR3s include the opening cysteine and the closing phenylalanine or tryptophan. Each record gives: D gene, clone size, V gene, J gene, CDR3 protein, CDR3 DNA. D genes are given only for firm matches. A clone size is listed for some rows: how often the clone was seen (once, few, many), or a class if it is expanded.

d_gene: TRBD1; abundance: NA; v_gene: TRBV12-3/TRBV12-4; j_gene: TRBJ1-6; CDR3aa: CASSSGQVLTAPLHF; CDR3nt: TGTGCCAGCAGTTCAGGACAGGTCCTCACCGCACCCCTCCACTTT
d_gene: NA; abundance: many; v_gene: TRBV13; j_gene: TRBJ1-2; CDR3aa: CASSDDRTPYGYTF; CDR3nt: TGTGCCAGCAGCGATGACAGAACTCCTTATGGCTACACCTTC
d_gene: TRBD2; abundance: many; v_gene: TRBV11-3; j_gene: TRBJ2-5; CDR3aa: CASSLDGMPGGGETQYF; CDR3nt: TGTGCCAGCAGCTTAGACGGGATGCCGGGAGGGGGAGAGACCCAGTACTTC
d_gene: NA; abundance: NA; v_gene: TRBV12-3/TRBV12-4; j_gene: TRBJ2-6; CDR3aa: CAGGRSGANVLTF; CDR3nt: TGTGCCGGTGGACGGTCTGGGGCCAACGTCCTGACTTTC
d_gene: NA; abundance: many; v_gene: TRBV7-8; j_gene: TRBJ1-4; CDR3aa: CASSLPNEGKLFF; CDR3nt: TGTGCCAGCAGCTTACCAAATGAAGGAAAACTGTTTTTT
d_gene: NA; abundance: NA; v_gene: TRBV12-3/TRBV12-4; j_gene: TRBJ1-1; CDR3aa: CASMPISANTEAFF; CDR3nt: TGTGCCAGCATGCCTATTTCGGCGAACACTGAAGCTTTCTTT
d_gene: NA; abundance: many; v_gene: TRBV4-1; j_gene: TRBJ1-3; CDR3aa: CASSQVSLNTIYF; CDR3nt: TGCGCCAGCAGCCAAGTGAGCCTAAACACCATATATTTT
d_gene: TRBD1; abundance: many; v_gene: TRBV2; j_gene: TRBJ1-1; CDR3aa: CARLEGQGLLNTEAFF; CDR3nt: TGTGCCAGGTTAGAAGGACAGGGCCTACTGAACACTGAAGCTTTCTTT
d_gene: NA; abundance: NA; v_gene: TRBV25-1; j_gene: TRBJ2-2; CDR3aa: CASSDFPLNTGELFF; CDR3nt: TGTGCCAGCAGTGATTTTCCTCTGAACACCGGGGAGCTGTTTTTT
d_gene: NA; abundance: NA; v_gene: TRBV7-9; j_gene: TRBJ1-5; CDR3aa: CASSLSGSQPQHF; CDR3nt: TGTGCCAGCAGCTTATCGGGTAGTCAGCCCCAGCATTTT
d_gene: NA; abundance: NA; v_gene: TRBV9; j_gene: TRBJ2-5; CDR3aa: CASSVGLSKGTQYF; CDR3nt: TGTGCCAGCAGCGTAGGTCTCTCGAAGGGGACCCAGTACTTC
d_gene: NA; abundance: many; v_gene: TRBV11-2; j_gene: TRBJ2-5; CDR3aa: CASSLVRAMGETQYF; CDR3nt: TGTGCCAGCAGCTTAGTCCGTGCGATGGGGGAGACCCAGTACTTC
d_gene: NA; abundance: many; v_gene: TRBV2; j_gene: TRBJ1-5; CDR3aa: CASGRGERNQPQHF; CDR3nt: TGTGCCAGCGGACGGGGGGAGCGCAATCAGCCCCAGCATTTT
d_gene: TRBD1; abundance: NA; v_gene: TRBV10-3; j_gene: TRBJ2-7; CDR3aa: CASQPQGFVYEQYF; CDR3nt: TGTGCCAGCCAACCACAGGGGTTCGTTTACGAGCAGTACTTC
d_gene: TRBD1; abundance: NA; v_gene: TRBV20-1; j_gene: TRBJ2-6; CDR3aa: CSADDRGVSSRRANVLTF; CDR3nt: TGCAGTGCCGACGACAGGGGGGTCTCCTCTCGGCGGGCCAACGTCCTGACTTTC
d_gene: TRBD1; abundance: few; v_gene: TRBV19; j_gene: TRBJ1-4; CDR3aa: CASSIWGDRGREKLFF; CDR3nt: TGTGCCAGTAGTATCTGGGGTGACAGGGGGCGTGAAAAACTGTTTTTT
d_gene: TRBD1; abundance: NA; v_gene: TRBV11-2; j_gene: TRBJ2-5; CDR3aa: CGSSFDRGLQETQYF; CDR3nt: TGTGGCAGCAGCTTTGACAGGGGGTTACAAGAGACCCAGTACTTC
d_gene: TRBD1; abundance: NA; v_gene: TRBV10-3; j_gene: TRBJ1-2; CDR3aa: CAISQGADGYTF; CDR3nt: TGTGCCATCAGCCAGGGGGCCGATGGCTACACCTTC
d_gene: TRBD1; abundance: NA; v_gene: TRBV6-5; j_gene: TRBJ1-2; CDR3aa: CASSDRVSYGYTF; CDR3nt: TGTGCCAGCAGCGACAGGGTTAGCTATGGCTACACCTTC
d_gene: TRBD1; abundance: many; v_gene: TRBV6-6; j_gene: TRBJ1-6; CDR3aa: CASRVDREDSPLHF; CDR3nt: TGTGCCAGCAGAGTTGACAGGGAAGATTCACCCCTCCACTTT
d_gene: TRBD1; abundance: NA; v_gene: TRBV7-8; j_gene: TRBJ1-2; CDR3aa: CASSIRDSHANYGYTF; CDR3nt: TGTGCCAGCAGCATCCGGGACAGTCACGCTAACTATGGCTACACCTTC
d_gene: NA; abundance: many; v_gene: TRBV10-3; j_gene: TRBJ1-6; CDR3aa: CASSYTRTSSYNSPLHF; CDR3nt: TGTGCCAGCAGTTACACGCGTACAAGCTCCTATAATTCACCCCTCCACTTT
d_gene: TRBD1; abundance: many; v_gene: TRBV7-9; j_gene: TRBJ2-5; CDR3aa: CASSKIPGQPPYF; CDR3nt: TGTGCCAGCAGCAAAATCCCGGGACAGCCGCCGTACTTC
d_gene: TRBD1; abundance: many; v_gene: TRBV12-3/TRBV12-4; j_gene: TRBJ2-5; CDR3aa: CASSSRQGEETQYF; CDR3nt: TGCGCCAGCAGCTCGCGACAGGGGGAAGAGACCCAGTACTTC
d_gene: NA; abundance: NA; v_gene: TRBV29-1; j_gene: TRBJ1-5; CDR3aa: CSEVGGGPHQPQHF; CDR3nt: TGCAGCGAGGTCGGTGGGGGCCCCCATCAGCCCCAGCATTTT
d_gene: TRBD1; abundance: NA; v_gene: TRBV7-9; j_gene: TRBJ1-2; CDR3aa: CASSLSTGGIYGYTF; CDR3nt: TGCGCCAGCAGCCTTTCCACAGGGGGCATATATGGCTACACCTTC
d_gene: NA; abundance: many; v_gene: TRBV12-3/TRBV12-4; j_gene: TRBJ1-1; CDR3aa: CASRIGGLITEAFF; CDR3nt: TGTGCCAGCAGGATAGGTGGGTTAATCACTGAAGCTTTCTTT
d_gene: TRBD1; abundance: NA; v_gene: TRBV4-1; j_gene: TRBJ2-7; CDR3aa: CASSQAKVTGWYEQYF; CDR3nt: TGCGCCAGCAGCCAAGCCAAAGTGACAGGGTGGTACGAGCAGTACTTC
d_gene: TRBD1; abundance: NA; v_gene: TRBV12-3/TRBV12-4; j_gene: TRBJ1-2; CDR3aa: CASSHGQGANYGYTF; CDR3nt: TGTGCCAGCAGCCATGGACAGGGGGCTAACTATGGCTACACCTTC
d_gene: TRBD2; abundance: NA; v_gene: TRBV19; j_gene: TRBJ2-7; CDR3aa: CASSIPGLAGSGELYF; CDR3nt: TGTGCCAGTAGTATACCCGGACTAGCGGGATCCGGGGAGCTGTACTTC
d_gene: NA; abundance: few; v_gene: TRBV6-5; j_gene: TRBJ2-7; CDR3aa: CASSYSGYPSYEQYF; CDR3nt: TGTGCCAGCAGTTACTCGGGTTATCCGTCCTACGAGCAGTACTTC
d_gene: TRBD1; abundance: NA; v_gene: TRBV28; j_gene: TRBJ1-4; CDR3aa: CASSLQGEEEKLFF; CDR3nt: TGTGCCAGCAGTTTACAGGGGGAGGAGGAAAAACTGTTTTTT
d_gene: TRBD2; abundance: many; v_gene: TRBV7-2; j_gene: TRBJ2-5; CDR3aa: CASSLGLAKETQYF; CDR3nt: TGTGCCAGCAGCTTAGGACTAGCGAAAGAGACCCAGTACTTC
d_gene: NA; abundance: NA; v_gene: TRBV11-1; j_gene: TRBJ2-7; CDR3aa: CASSLAGYARSSYEQYF; CDR3nt: TGTGCCAGCAGCTTGGCAGGGTACGCGAGGAGCTCCTACGAGCAGTACTTC
d_gene: NA; abundance: NA; v_gene: TRBV2; j_gene: TRBJ1-1; CDR3aa: CASTPQTWWDTEAFF; CDR3nt: TGTGCCAGCACTCCCCAGACTTGGTGGGACACTGAAGCTTTCTTT
d_gene: NA; abundance: NA; v_gene: TRBV5-1; j_gene: TRBJ1-1; CDR3aa: CASRRVENTEAFF; CDR3nt: TGCGCCAGCAGGCGCGTGGAGAACACTGAAGCTTTCTTT
d_gene: NA; abundance: NA; v_gene: TRBV2; j_gene: TRBJ1-2; CDR3aa: CASSERGSGGYTF; CDR3nt: TGTGCCAGCAGTGAACGAGGTAGCGGGGGCTACACCTTC